A single sample gave rise to the 7 T cell receptor beta chains below, sequenced in a study of cytomegalovirus exposure and HLA in healthy donors. The PCR was carried out with 60 Vbeta primers and 13 Jbeta primers. Method: immunoSEQ multiplex PCR; TCRdb's copy keeps in-frame clones and lacks some. The sample carries about 200,000 clones, more than 60% recorded once. Specimen: PBMCs. The receptors stem from a woman aged 25-40 years in good health and CMV-seropositive.

The chain couples TRBV6-5 to TRBJ1-5; D remains unclear. CDR1 MNHEY and CDR2 SVGAGI come from the germline V gene. V was cut by 0 bases and J by 2 bases, with 8 bases left in between. The CDR3 length is 15 residues. The CDR3 region has the DNA TGTGCCAGCAGTTACTCGTTCACAGGCAATCAGCCCCAGCATTTT. This sequence encodes CASSYSFTGNQPQHF.

The CDR3 DNA reads TGTGCCAGCAGTAGGACTAGCGGGGGCGGGGGGGCAGATACGCAGTATTTT. Its translation is CASSRTSGGGGADTQYF. The chain combines TRBV7-2 with TRBJ2-3; 13 nucleotides agree with TRBD2. Germline CDR1 and CDR2: SGHTA and FQGNSA. V gave up 6 bases and J gave up 4 bases; unmatched junction bases: 10. CDR3 length equals 17 residues.

The V gene is TRBV5-6, the J gene TRBJ2-3; the D gene is possibly TRBD2 (6 bases). CDR3 length: 14 residues. The V gene lost 10 bases and the J gene lost 6 bases, with 21 bases spanning the gap. CDR1 is SGHDT, CDR2 YYEEEE, per germline. The CDR3 DNA sequence: TGTGCCGTCAGAAACCTGGAGGGCCCGGATACGCAGTATTTT. It encodes CAVRNLEGPDTQYF.

Concerning this clone: Other DNA variants within this sample encode the same CDR3. The chain carries TRBV29-1 and TRBJ1-1; 7 nucleotides line up with TRBD1. The CDR3 is 12 residues long. J lost 5 bases, V lost 7 bases, and 7 bases had no gene match. In germline, CDR1 is SQVTM, CDR2 ANQGSEA. CDR3 sequence reads: CSGSGGRTEAFF. The CDR3 DNA sequence: TGCAGCGGGTCAGGGGGTAGAACTGAAGCTTTCTTT.

V gene TRBV7-9 combines with J gene TRBJ1-1, with D possibly TRBD1 on 5 matching bases. CDR1 SEHNR and CDR2 FQNEAQ come from the germline V gene (reference sequence). V was cut by 5 bases and J by 0 bases, with 13 bases left in between. The CDR3 loop spans 15 amino acids. CDR3 sequence: CASSIARDLNTEAFF. The CDR3 DNA reads TGTGCCAGCAGCATTGCCAGGGACTTGAACACTGAAGCTTTCTTT.

Comment on this clone: The same CDR3 arises from other DNA sequences in this sample as well. V is TRBV28 and J is TRBJ1-5, with 9 bases fitting TRBD1. Trimming removed 9 bases from V and 6 bases from J; junction bases left unmatched: 3. CDR3 size: 12 residues. The germline V gene has CDR1 MDHEN and CDR2 SYDVKM. The chain's CDR3 is CASGTGSQPQHF. For the CDR3, the DNA is TGTGCCAGTGGGACAGGGTCTCAGCCCCAGCATTTT.

CDR3 bases: TGTGCCAGCGACCGGGACAGGGCTTTTAATTCACCCCTCCACTTT. Translated: CASDRDRAFNSPLHF. The rearrangement uses TRBV2 and TRBJ1-6; TRBD1 aligns across 9 bases. V shed 8 bases and J 6 bases; nucleotides not matched to a gene: 8. CDR1 is SNHLY, CDR2 FYNNEI, per germline. The CDR3 covers 15 residues. The full variable domain, in which reference TRBV2 and TRBJ1-6 provide the parts outside the CDR3, is EPEVTQTPSHQVTQMGQEVILRCVPISNHLYFYWYRQILGQKVEFLVSFYNNEISEKSEIFDDQFSVERPDGSNFTLKIRSTKLEDSAMYFCASDRDRAFNSPLHFGNGTRLTVT.